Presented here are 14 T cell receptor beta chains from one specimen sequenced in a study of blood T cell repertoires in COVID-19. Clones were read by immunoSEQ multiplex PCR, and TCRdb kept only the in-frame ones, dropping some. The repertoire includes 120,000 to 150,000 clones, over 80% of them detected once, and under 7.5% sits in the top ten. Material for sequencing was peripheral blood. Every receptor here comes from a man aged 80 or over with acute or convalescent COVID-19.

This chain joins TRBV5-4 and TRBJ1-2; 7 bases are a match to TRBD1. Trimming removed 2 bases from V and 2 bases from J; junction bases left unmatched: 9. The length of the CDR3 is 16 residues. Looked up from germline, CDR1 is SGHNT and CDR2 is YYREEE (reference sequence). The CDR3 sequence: CASSFGQAQLNYGYTF. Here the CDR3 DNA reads TGTGCCAGCAGCTTCGGACAGGCCCAATTAAACTATGGCTACACCTTC.

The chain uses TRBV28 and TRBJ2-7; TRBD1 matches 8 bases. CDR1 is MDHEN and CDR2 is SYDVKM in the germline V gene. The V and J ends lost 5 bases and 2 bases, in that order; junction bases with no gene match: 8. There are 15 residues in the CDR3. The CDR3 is CASSQTGAEAYEQYF. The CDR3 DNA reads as TGTGCCAGCAGTCAGACAGGGGCAGAGGCCTACGAGCAGTACTTC.

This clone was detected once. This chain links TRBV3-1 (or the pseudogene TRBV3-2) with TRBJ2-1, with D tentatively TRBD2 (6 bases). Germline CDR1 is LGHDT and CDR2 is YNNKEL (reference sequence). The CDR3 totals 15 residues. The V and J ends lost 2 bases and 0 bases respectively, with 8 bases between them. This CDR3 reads CASSQLASSYNEQFF. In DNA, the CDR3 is TGTGCCAGCAGCCAACTAGCGAGCTCCTACAATGAGCAGTTCTTC.

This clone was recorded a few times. The CDR3 sequence: CASSPGDRGYQPQHF. The CDR3 region has the DNA TGTGCCAGTAGTCCCGGGGACAGGGGGTATCAGCCCCAGCATTTT. The chain has TRBV19 and TRBJ1-5; 11 bases match TRBD1. This CDR3 spans 15 amino acids. With 5 bases clipped from V and 5 bases from J, the junction kept 5 bases outside the gene matches. Germline V gene lookup returns CDR1 LNHDA and CDR2 SQIVND (reference sequence). Complete variable domain (other parts from reference TRBV19 and TRBJ1-5): DGGITQSPKYLFRKEGQNVTLSCEQNLNHDAMYWYRQDPGQGLRLIYYSQIVNDFQKGDIAEGYSVSREKKESFPLTVTSAQKNPTAFYLCASSPGDRGYQPQHFGDGTRLSIL.

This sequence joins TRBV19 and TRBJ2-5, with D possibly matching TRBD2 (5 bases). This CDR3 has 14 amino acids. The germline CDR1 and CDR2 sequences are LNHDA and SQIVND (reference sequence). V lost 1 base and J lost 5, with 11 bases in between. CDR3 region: CASSIAEGSETQYF. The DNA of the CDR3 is TGTGCCAGTAGTATAGCTGAGGGATCGGAGACCCAGTACTTC.

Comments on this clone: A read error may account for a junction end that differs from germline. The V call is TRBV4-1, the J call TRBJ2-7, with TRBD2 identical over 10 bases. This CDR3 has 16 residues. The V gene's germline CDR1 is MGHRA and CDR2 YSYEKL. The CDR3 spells CASSPGPTSGFYGQYF. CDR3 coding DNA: TGCGCCAGCAGCCCAGGGCCGACTAGCGGGTTCTACGGGCAGTACTTC.

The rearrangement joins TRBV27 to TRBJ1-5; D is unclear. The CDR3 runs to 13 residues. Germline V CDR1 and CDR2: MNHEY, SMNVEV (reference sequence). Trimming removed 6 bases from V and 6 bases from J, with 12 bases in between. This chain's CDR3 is CASSPQAGQPQHF. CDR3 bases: TGTGCCAGCAGCCCCCAAGCGGGTCAGCCCCAGCATTTT.

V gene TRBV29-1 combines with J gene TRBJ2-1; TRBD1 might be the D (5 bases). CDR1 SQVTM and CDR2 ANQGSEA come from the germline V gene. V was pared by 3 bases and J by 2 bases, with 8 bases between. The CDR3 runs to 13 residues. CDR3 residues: CSVDGATYNEQFF. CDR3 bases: TGCAGCGTTGATGGGGCCACCTACAATGAGCAGTTCTTC.

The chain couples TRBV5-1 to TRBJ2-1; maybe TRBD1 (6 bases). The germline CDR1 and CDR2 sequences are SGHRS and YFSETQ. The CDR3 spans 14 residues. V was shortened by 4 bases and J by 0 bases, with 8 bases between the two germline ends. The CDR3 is CASSPDSSYNEQFF. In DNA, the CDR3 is TGCGCCAGCAGCCCGGACAGCTCCTACAATGAGCAGTTCTTC.

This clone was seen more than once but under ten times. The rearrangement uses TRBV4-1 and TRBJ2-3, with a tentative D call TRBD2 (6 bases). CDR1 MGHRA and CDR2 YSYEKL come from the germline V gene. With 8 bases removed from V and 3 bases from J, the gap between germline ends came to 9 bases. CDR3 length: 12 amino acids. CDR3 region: CASEGRTDTQYF. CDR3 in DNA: TGCGCCAGCGAGGGGAGGACAGATACGCAGTATTTT.

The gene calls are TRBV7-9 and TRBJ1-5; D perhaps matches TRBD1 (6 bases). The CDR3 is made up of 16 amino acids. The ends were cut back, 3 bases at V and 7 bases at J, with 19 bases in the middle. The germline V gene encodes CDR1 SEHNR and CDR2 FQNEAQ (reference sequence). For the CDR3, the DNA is TGTGCCAGCAGCTTTAAGGCGACAGGAGATGAACAGCCCCAGCATTTT. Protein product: CASSFKATGDEQPQHF.

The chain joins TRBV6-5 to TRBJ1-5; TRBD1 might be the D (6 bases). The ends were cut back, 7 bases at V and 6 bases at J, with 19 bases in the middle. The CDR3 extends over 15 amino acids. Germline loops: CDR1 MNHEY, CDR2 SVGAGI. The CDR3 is CASKWTVRTAQPQHF. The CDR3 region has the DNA TGTGCCAGCAAATGGACAGTGCGTACAGCTCAGCCCCAGCATTTT.

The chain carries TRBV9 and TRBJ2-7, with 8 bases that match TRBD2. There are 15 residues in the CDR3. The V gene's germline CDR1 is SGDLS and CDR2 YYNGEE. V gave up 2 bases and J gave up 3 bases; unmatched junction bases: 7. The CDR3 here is CASSVEAGVNYEQYF. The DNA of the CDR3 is TGTGCCAGCAGCGTTGAAGCGGGAGTTAACTACGAGCAGTACTTC. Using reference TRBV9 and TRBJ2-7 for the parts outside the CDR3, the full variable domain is DSGVTQTPKHLITATGQRVTLRCSPRSGDLSVYWYQQSLDQGLQFLIQYYNGEERAKGNILERFSAQQFPDLHSELNLSSLELGDSALYFCASSVEAGVNYEQYFGPGTRLTVT.

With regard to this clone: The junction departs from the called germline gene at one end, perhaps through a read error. The CDR3 here is CASRSLDYGYTF. The CDR3, as DNA: TGTGCCAGCAGATCCTTAGACTACGGCTACACCTTC. This chain links TRBV3-1 (or the pseudogene TRBV3-2) with TRBJ1-2, with no clear D. CDR1 and CDR2 from the germline V gene are LGHDT and YNNKEL (reference sequence). This CDR3 contains 12 residues.